This TCR beta chain emerged from a study of T-cell memory formation after mild COVID-19. This clonotype was detected only a few times. TCRdb used MiXCR to reprocess the 5' RACE reads, holding one entry per CDR3 protein. The table shows approximately 500,000 distinct CDR3 sequences, with 25% occurring only once. Germline CDR1 and CDR2: MDHEN and SYDVKM. V lost 3 bases, J lost 1 base, and 10 bases lay in between. This CDR3 comprises 16 residues. The rearrangement uses TRBV28 and TRBJ2-6; D remains unclear. The sample comprised PBMCs or a T cell subset sorted from them (not recorded which). The sequence was collected from an adult woman who had mild COVID-19 (a few samples of this study predate the infection). Cell type and time point are not known. The CDR3 spells CASSFGWGSGANVLTF. In nucleotides, the CDR3 is TGTGCCAGCAGTTTTGGATGGGGTTCTGGGGCCAACGTCCTGACTTTC.